These 19 T cell receptor beta chains were sequenced from one sample in a study of tumor-infiltrating lymphocytes in primary liver carcinoma. Constant-region priming of around 500 ng total RNA yielded TCR beta cDNA. Three nested multiplex PCR rounds, a slightly modified ARM-PCR method, built the TCR beta libraries. TRBV1-TRBV30 forward and Cbeta reverse primers drove the first two roughly 9-cycle rounds. Using its own MiXCR run on the multiplex PCR reads, TCRdb lists one record per CDR3 protein. The repertoire includes approximately 100,000 distinct CDR3 sequences, more than 65% of them detected once, and 9.5% to 15% sits in the top ten. Investigators took RNA and DNA out together from about 19-30 mg of unsorted bulk tissue. Material: liver tumor tissue from sampling region 2. Described subset: tumor region T2, inferior pole. These receptors all come from an older woman with primary liver carcinoma and hepatitis B virus infection.

In regard to this clonotype: The CDR3 carries no conserved terminal phenylalanine or tryptophan, so it likely arises from a read error. The chain joins TRBV6-6 to TRBJ1-5; D call uncertain. The assigned J gene may be wrong: the sequence end matches TRBJ2-3 better. CDR1 is MNHNY, CDR2 SVGAGI, per germline (reference sequence). CDR3 length: 12 amino acids. CDR3 protein: CASSYSNQPQYS. Written as DNA, the CDR3 is TGTGCCAGCAGTTACAGCAATCAGCCCCAGTATTCT.

This clonotype was counted between two and nine times. A much larger clone differs from this one at a single base, so this may be a read error. CDR3 sequence reads: CASSRNLGTEAFF. CDR3 in DNA: TGTGCCAGCAGCCGAAATTTAGGTACTGAAGCTTTCTTT. The V and J genes are TRBV5-4 and TRBJ1-1; D is unresolved. This CDR3 has 13 amino acids. Germline V gives CDR1 SGHNT, CDR2 YYREEE (reference sequence). Trimming removed 4 bases from V and 5 bases from J, with 12 bases in between.

As for this clonotype: Its ends do not fully match the called genes, so a read error is possible. The J gene is TRBJ1-1, the V gene TRBV6-4; TRBD1 matches 7 bases. The CDR3 runs to 16 residues. Germline lookup yields CDR1 MRHNA and CDR2 SNTAGT. The CDR3 DNA reads as TGTGCCATCAGTGAAAATTCAGGACAGGTACACACTGAAGCTTTCTTT. Protein: CAISENSGQVHTEAFF.

This clonotype was seen repeatedly, ten times or more. V and J are TRBV12-3 or TRBV12-4 and TRBJ2-3; 7 nucleotides line up with TRBD2. The ends lost 6 bases at V and 1 base at J; junction bases unmatched: 7. This CDR3 has 15 residues. The CDR3 DNA follows: TGTGCCAGCAGCGAATGGGGGGGAGGCACAGATACGCAGTATTTT. It translates to CASSEWGGGTDTQYF.

This clonotype was counted many times. This chain connects TRBV12-3 or TRBV12-4 to TRBJ2-2; possible D gene TRBD1, 6 bases. V was trimmed by 6 bases and J by 0 bases, leaving 11 bases between them. CDR3 length: 15 residues. The CDR3: CASSYTGPNTGELFF. The CDR3 DNA reads as TGTGCCAGCAGCTATACAGGGCCGAACACCGGGGAGCTGTTTTTT.

Points on this clonotype: One end of the junction fails to match germline, which may point to a read error. The gene calls are TRBV11-3 and TRBJ2-2, with D possibly matching TRBD2 (5 bases). Germline CDR1 and CDR2: SGHNT and YENEEA. This CDR3 contains 14 residues. The CDR3 is CASGVGRPTGVLFF. The CDR3 DNA reads TGTGCCAGCGGTGTGGGGAGACCGACCGGGGTGCTGTTTTTT.

About this clonotype: In this CDR3 the conserved last residue, phenylalanine or tryptophan, is missing, so a read error is likely. This rearrangement joins TRBV6-1 to TRBJ2-1; a possible D gene is TRBD2 (6 bases). Trimming left V 8 bases short and J 5 bases short, with 28 bases between. This CDR3 has 18 amino acids. From germline, CDR1 is MNHNS and CDR2 SASEGT. The CDR3 nucleotides read TGTGCCAGCTGCCCCCACATCGGTAGCGGCGGAACAGACAATGAGCAGTTCCTC. Translated: CASCPHIGSGGTDNEQFL.

This clonotype came up a few times. A read error is likely, as this CDR3 ends without the conserved phenylalanine or tryptophan. This sequence joins TRBV7-8 and TRBJ2-1; 13 nucleotides agree with TRBD2. The V gene end was trimmed by 6 bases and the J gene end by 8 bases; junction bases not matched to a gene: 7. The CDR3 spans 15 residues. The germline V gene has CDR1 SGHVS and CDR2 FQNEAQ. The CDR3 sequence is CASRYGTSGTHEQFL. The CDR3 nucleotides are TGTGCCAGCAGATATGGGACTAGCGGGACTCATGAGCAGTTCTTG.

A word on this clonotype: The junction shows a germline mismatch at one end, possibly a read error. The chain is built from TRBV7-9 and TRBJ1-1, with 7 positions matching TRBD1. The V gene's germline CDR1 is SEHNR and CDR2 FQNEAQ (reference sequence). This CDR3 region has 15 residues. The CDR3 here is CASGSTTGVGTEDFF. CDR3 coding DNA: TGTGCCAGCGGCTCGACTACAGGGGTGGGAACTGAAGATTTCTTT.

To note about this clonotype: At one end the junction does not follow the germline gene, possibly because of a read error. The V and J genes are TRBV28 and TRBJ2-7, with a possible D match to TRBD1 (6 bases). The J call is in doubt because the DNA end fits TRBJ2-1 better. The CDR3 is 13 residues long. CDR1 is MDHEN, CDR2 SYDVKM, per germline. CDR3 sequence reads: CVSSLTGVGEQFF. DNA of the CDR3: TGTGTCAGCAGCTTGACAGGCGTAGGGGAGCAGTTCTTC.

The table lists this clonotype with many counts. At one of its ends the junction is not consistent with the germline gene, which may arise from a read error. This chain links TRBV12-3 or TRBV12-4 with TRBJ2-1; a possible D gene is TRBD1 (5 bases). The CDR3 has 11 amino acids. The CDR3 nucleotides are TGTGCCAGCAGTTTGGACAATGAGCAGCTCTTC. The encoded protein is CASSLDNEQLF.

The V and J genes are TRBV11-2 and TRBJ2-1; the match to TRBD2 covers 9 bases. The CDR3 is 19 residues long. Germline V CDR1 and CDR2: SGHAT, FQNNGV. V lost 1 base to trimming and J lost 12 bases; unmatched junction nucleotides: 22. The CDR3 reads CASSLAGAGGRRWTVVQFF. DNA for the CDR3: TGTGCCAGCAGCTTAGCCGGAGCGGGAGGCCGGCGGTGGACGGTCGTGCAGTTCTTC.

This sequence joins TRBV5-4 and TRBJ2-1; no clear D gene. The CDR3 loop spans 17 amino acids. Trimming pared 4 bases from V and 0 bases from J, leaving 17 bases between. Germline V gives CDR1 SGHNT, CDR2 YYREEE (reference sequence). The CDR3 nucleotides read TGTGCCAGCAGCCTGGGATGCCGAAGGAGCTCCTACAATGAGCAGTTCTTC. Protein sequence: CASSLGCRRSSYNEQFF.

This clonotype was recorded a few times. This clone may be a read error of a much larger clone one base away. The chain recombines TRBV5-4 with TRBJ2-7; tentative D call: TRBD2 (6 bases). From germline, CDR1 is SGHNT and CDR2 YYREEE (reference sequence). The germline V and J ends were trimmed by 3 bases and 2 bases, with 15 bases remaining between them. This CDR3 comprises 15 residues. CDR3 bases: TGTGCCAGCAGCTCGGTGGGAGGACGTGCCTACGAGCAGTACTTC. This gives the protein CASSSVGGRAYEQYF.

A word on this clonotype: At one end the junction does not follow the germline gene, possibly because of a read error. The chain has TRBV11-2 and TRBJ2-7; 8 bases align to TRBD2. Germline V CDR1 and CDR2: SGHAT, FQNNGV. CDR3 length: 13 residues. The CDR3 loop reads CDSNLTSGSEQYF. Here the CDR3 DNA reads TGTGACAGCAACTTAACCAGCGGGAGCGAGCAGTACTTC.

This chain connects TRBV2 to TRBJ2-1, with 9 bases fitting TRBD2. Germline assignment: CDR1 SNHLY and CDR2 FYNNEI. This CDR3 comprises 15 residues. V shed 3 bases and J 7 bases; nucleotides not matched to a gene: 7. The CDR3 bases are TGTGCCAGCAGTGACATCGCGGGAGGGGTGAATGAGCAGTTCTTC. The encoded protein is CASSDIAGGVNEQFF.

V gene TRBV4-1 combines with J gene TRBJ2-1; D call uncertain. The CDR3 contains 16 residues. V shed 1 base and J shed 0 bases, with 10 bases lying between them. Germline-derived CDR1 and CDR2 are MGHRA and YSYEKL. CDR3 residues: CASSQAIGCSYNEQFF. The CDR3 DNA sequence: TGCGCCAGCAGCCAAGCCATAGGGTGCTCCTACAATGAGCAGTTCTTC.

Remarks on this clonotype: The junction does not match germline at one end; this may be a read error. The chain joins TRBV4-2 to TRBJ2-7, with 9 bases fitting TRBD2. The CDR3 spans 15 residues. Germline V gives CDR1 LGHNA, CDR2 YNFKEQ. CDR3 sequence (DNA): TGTGCCATCAGCCTTGGACTAGCGAGAGCCTACGAGCAGTACTTC. Its protein product is CAISLGLARAYEQYF.

The gene calls are TRBV6-1 and TRBJ2-1, with D perhaps TRBD2 (5 bases). The germline V gene has CDR1 MNHNS and CDR2 SASEGT. CDR3 length: 14 amino acids. Deletions cut 10 bases from V and 4 bases from J, with 17 bases between. CDR3 DNA sequence: TGTGCCACCCGGCGGACGGACTCATACAATGAGCAGTTCTTC. This sequence encodes CATRRTDSYNEQFF.